Included here is one T cell receptor beta chain sequence, with context. Sequencing was performed with immunoSEQ multiplex PCR; in TCRdb, only in-frame clones are kept and a portion is missing. The sample includes around 63,000 clones, roughly 92% of them seen just once. This sample is part of a study of T cell changes during pregnancy in multiple sclerosis. Trimming removed 5 bases from V and 6 bases from J, with 12 bases in between. The CDR3 extends over 12 amino acids. The germline CDR1 and CDR2 sequences are GTSNPN and SVGIG (reference sequence). The sample was CD8+ T cells from peripheral blood mononuclear cells, taken in the third trimester of pregnancy. This sequence joins TRBV30 and TRBJ2-3, with a tentative D call TRBD1 (5 bases). The sequence derives from a female donor in good health, enrolled as a control in a pregnancy study. The CDR3 sequence: CAWGGALDTQYF. The CDR3 DNA follows: TGTGCCTGGGGTGGGGCATTGGATACGCAGTATTTT. The complete variable domain, with remaining parts taken from reference TRBV30 and TRBJ2-3, reads SQTIHQWPATLVQPVGSPLSLECTVEGTSNPNLYWYRQAAGRGLQLLFYSVGIGQISSEVPQNLSASRPQDRQFILSSKKLLLSDSGFYLCAWGGALDTQYFGPGTRLTVL.